The sequence of this T cell receptor beta chain was determined in a study of PD-L1 blockade in urothelial cancer. Across the whole study: Blood samples had a median of roughly 140,000 T cells.

TCRdb keeps only in-frame clones here, not all; method: immunoSEQ multiplex PCR. The sample comprises about 45,000 clones, roughly 90% of which are singletons, and just under 25% rests with the top ten. Time point noted: pretreatment peripheral blood. Sequenced here: PBMCs, sampled around atezolizumab (anti-PD-L1) treatment. The sequence was collected from a donor aged 40 or over with urothelial cancer.

The CDR3 is CAWSVLKGRGQETQYF. CDR3 coding DNA: TGTGCCTGGAGTGTACTAAAGGGTAGGGGCCAAGAGACCCAGTACTTC. V gene TRBV30 combines with J gene TRBJ2-5; maybe TRBD1 (5 bases). V shed 0 bases and J shed 1 base, with 15 bases lying between them. Germline CDR1 is GTSNPN and CDR2 is SVGIG (reference sequence). This CDR3 has 16 residues.